This TCR beta chain is from a study of glioma-infiltrating T cells. The germline gives CDR1 LGHNA, CDR2 YNFKEQ. The CDR3 runs to 16 residues. Details on this clonotype: The antigen is not known. This may be a read error: a much more frequent sequence differs by one nucleotide.

TCR alpha and beta CDR3 regions were amplified from RNA using iRepertoire nested multiplex PCR. Tissue mRNA or PBMC total RNA, roughly 90-450 ng, went into one-step reverse transcription and amplification. TCRdb processed the multiplex PCR reads anew with MiXCR; each CDR3 protein has one entry. The sample holds a few hundred thousand distinct CDR3 sequences, 41% seen once. Broader study findings: Non-neoplastic patients had below-expected tissue-blood divergence, while all gliomas exceeded expectation.

This chain connects TRBV4-2 to TRBJ1-4, with TRBD1 matching over 10 bases. The material sequenced was glioma tissue, nonneoplastic brain tissue, or PBMCs (not recorded which). The clonotype comes from a human donor with low-grade glioma or glioblastoma, undergoing nonglioma brain surgery, or in good health (not recorded which). This CDR3 is CASSQVAGTGDEKPFF. The CDR3 region has the DNA TGTGCCAGCAGCCAAGTCGCCGGGACAGGGGATGAAAAACCGTTTTTT.